This TCR beta chain stems from a study of T-cell reconstitution after alpha-beta-depleted transplantation in children. Study-level findings and limits: At around two months after transplant, the alpha-beta T cells were reportedly derived from several hundred expanded clones that came from non-depleted graft cells.

Unique molecular identifiers were used to barcode this TCRbeta library. Using its own MiXCR run on the PCR reads, TCRdb lists one record per CDR3 protein. The sample comprises about 200,000 distinct CDR3 sequences, around 8.4% of which are singletons, and about a third rests with the top ten. Germline CDR1 reads SEHNR; CDR2 reads FQNEAQ (reference sequence). V was pared by 2 bases and J by 1 base, with 17 bases between. CDR3 length: 17 amino acids. A few counts support this clonotype. Its antigen is not known. The chain has TRBV7-9 and TRBJ2-5; a weak D match, TRBD2 (7 bases). The source material was PBMCs, mostly from graft donor cells, sampled 360 days after TCRalphabeta/CD19-depleted stem cell transplant. This sequence was found in a male patient aged 2 to 9 who had a stem cell transplant for acute myeloid leukemia, so the T cells may come from the graft donor. CDR3: CASSLRLTGGAQETQYF. The CDR3 nucleotides read TGTGCCAGCAGCTTAAGACTAACTGGGGGGGCCCAAGAGACCCAGTACTTC. Based on the CDR3 plus reference TRBV7-9 and TRBJ2-5, the full variable domain is DTGVSQNPRHKITKRGQNVTFRCDPISEHNRLYWYRQTLGQGPEFLTYFQNEAQLEKSRLLSDRFSAERPKGSFSTLEIQRTEQGDSAMYLCASSLRLTGGAQETQYFGPGTRLLVL.